This T cell receptor (beta chain) was found in a study of shared clonotypes between healthy human individuals. As for this clone: Antigen unknown.

Profiling relied on immunoSEQ multiplex PCR, and the TCRdb table lists in-frame clones only, not all of them. Seen here are approximately 620,000 clones, approximately 97% observed once, and the top ten hold about 0.057%. Whole-study results and caveats: In a handful of donors, around 5% of naive CD4 clonotypes appeared in common.

Trimming shortened V by 3 bases and J by 4 bases, and 13 bases separated the two germline ends. CDR1 and CDR2 from the germline V gene are SGHRS and YFSETQ. CDR3 length: 14 amino acids. The chain links TRBV5-1 to TRBJ2-5, with D perhaps TRBD1 or TRBD2 (6 bases each). The receptor was derived from a woman in her twenties or thirties in good health. The source material was naive CD4+ T cells sorted from blood. Subset meaning: CD45RA+ positively selected. CDR3 coding DNA: TGCGCCAGCAGCTCGGGGGCTTTGGGAGAGACCCAGTACTTC. This encodes CASSSGALGETQYF.